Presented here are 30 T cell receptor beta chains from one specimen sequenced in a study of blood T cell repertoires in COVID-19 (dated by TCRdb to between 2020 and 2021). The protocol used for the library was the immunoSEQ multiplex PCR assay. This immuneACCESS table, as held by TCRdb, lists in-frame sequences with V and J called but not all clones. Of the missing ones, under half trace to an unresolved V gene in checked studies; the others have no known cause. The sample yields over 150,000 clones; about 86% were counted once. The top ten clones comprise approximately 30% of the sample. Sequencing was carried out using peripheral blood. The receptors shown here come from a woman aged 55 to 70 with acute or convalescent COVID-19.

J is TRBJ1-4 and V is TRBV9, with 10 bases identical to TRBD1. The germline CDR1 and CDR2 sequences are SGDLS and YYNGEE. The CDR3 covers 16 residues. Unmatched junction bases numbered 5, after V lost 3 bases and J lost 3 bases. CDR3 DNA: TGTGCCAGCAGCGGCCGGACAGGGGGAGCTAATGAAAAACTGTTTTTT. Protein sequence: CASSGRTGGANEKLFF. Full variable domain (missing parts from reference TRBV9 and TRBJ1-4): DSGVTQTPKHLITATGQRVTLRCSPRSGDLSVYWYQQSLDQGLQFLIQYYNGEERAKGNILERFSAQQFPDLHSELNLSSLELGDSALYFCASSGRTGGANEKLFFGSGTQLSVL.

The CDR3 is CASSAYGGLAGHTQYF. CDR3 bases: TGTGCCAGCAGCGCGTACGGAGGACTAGCGGGGCATACGCAGTATTTT. The chain uses TRBV7-8 and TRBJ2-3, with 12 bases aligning to TRBD2. The CDR3 has 16 amino acids. Losses at the gene ends were 5 bases for V and 7 bases for J; bases not matched to a gene: 10. CDR1 is SGHVS, CDR2 FQNEAQ, per germline.

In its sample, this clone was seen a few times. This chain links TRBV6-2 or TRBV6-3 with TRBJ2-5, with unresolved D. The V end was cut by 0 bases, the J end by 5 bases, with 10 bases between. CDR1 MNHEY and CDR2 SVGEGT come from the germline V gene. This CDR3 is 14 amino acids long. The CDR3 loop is CASSYSWQTETQYF. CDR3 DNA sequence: TGTGCCAGCAGTTACTCGTGGCAAACGGAGACCCAGTACTTC.

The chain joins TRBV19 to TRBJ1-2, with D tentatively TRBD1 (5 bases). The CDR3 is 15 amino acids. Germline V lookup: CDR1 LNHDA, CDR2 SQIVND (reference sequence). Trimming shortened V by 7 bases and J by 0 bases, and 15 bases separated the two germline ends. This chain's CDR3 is CASTPLGGPNYGYTF. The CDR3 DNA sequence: TGTGCCAGTACTCCATTGGGGGGACCTAACTATGGCTACACCTTC.

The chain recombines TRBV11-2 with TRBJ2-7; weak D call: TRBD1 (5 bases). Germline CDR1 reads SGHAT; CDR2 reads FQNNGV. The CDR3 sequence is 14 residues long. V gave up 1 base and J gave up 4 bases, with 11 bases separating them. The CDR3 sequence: CASSLVTDGYEQYF. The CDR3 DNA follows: TGTGCCAGCAGCTTAGTGACAGACGGATACGAGCAGTACTTC.

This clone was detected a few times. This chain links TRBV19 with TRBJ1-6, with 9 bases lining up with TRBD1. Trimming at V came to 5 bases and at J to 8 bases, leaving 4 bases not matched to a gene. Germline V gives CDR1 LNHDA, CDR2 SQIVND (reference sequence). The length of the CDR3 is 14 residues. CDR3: CASSRQGEDSPLHF. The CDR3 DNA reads TGTGCCAGTAGTCGACAGGGGGAAGATTCACCCCTCCACTTT.

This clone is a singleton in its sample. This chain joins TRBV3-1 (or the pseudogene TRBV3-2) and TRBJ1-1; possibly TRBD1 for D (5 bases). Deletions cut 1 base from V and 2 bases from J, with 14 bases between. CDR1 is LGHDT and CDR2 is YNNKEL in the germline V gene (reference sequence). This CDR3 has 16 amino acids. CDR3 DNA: TGTGCCAGCAGCCAAGCCCCGGGGGTGTTAAACACTGAAGCTTTCTTT. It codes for CASSQAPGVLNTEAFF.

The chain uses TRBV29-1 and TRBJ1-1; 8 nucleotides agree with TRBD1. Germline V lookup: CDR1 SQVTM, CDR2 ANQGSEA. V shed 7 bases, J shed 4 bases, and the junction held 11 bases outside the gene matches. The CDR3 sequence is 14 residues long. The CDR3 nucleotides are TGCAGCGCACAAGGGCAGGGGGCGGGCACTGAAGCTTTCTTT. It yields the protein CSAQGQGAGTEAFF.

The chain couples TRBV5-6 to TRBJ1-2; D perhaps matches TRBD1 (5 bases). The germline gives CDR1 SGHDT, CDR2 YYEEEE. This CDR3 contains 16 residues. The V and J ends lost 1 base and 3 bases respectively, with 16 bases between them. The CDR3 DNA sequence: TGTGCCAGCAGCTTGAGTTGGGGGGAAAAAGACTATGGCTACACCTTC. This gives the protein CASSLSWGEKDYGYTF.

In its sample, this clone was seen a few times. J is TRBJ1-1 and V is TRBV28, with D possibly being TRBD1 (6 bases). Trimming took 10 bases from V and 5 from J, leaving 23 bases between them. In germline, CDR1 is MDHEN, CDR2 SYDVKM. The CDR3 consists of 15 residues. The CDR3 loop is CAILNFQGLATEAFF. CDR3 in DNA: TGTGCCATCCTGAACTTCCAGGGGCTGGCGACTGAAGCTTTCTTT.

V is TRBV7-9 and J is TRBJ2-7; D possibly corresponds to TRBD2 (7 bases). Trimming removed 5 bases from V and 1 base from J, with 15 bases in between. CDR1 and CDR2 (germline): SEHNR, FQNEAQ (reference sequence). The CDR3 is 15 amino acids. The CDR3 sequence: CASSPKGGGSYEQYV. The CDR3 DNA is TGTGCCAGCAGCCCCAAAGGGGGGGGGTCCTACGAGCAGTACGTC.

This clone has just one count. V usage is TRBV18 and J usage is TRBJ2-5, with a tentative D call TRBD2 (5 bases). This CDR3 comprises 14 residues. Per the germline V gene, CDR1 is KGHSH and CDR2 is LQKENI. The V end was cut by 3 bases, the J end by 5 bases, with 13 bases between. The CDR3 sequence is CASSPIGVQETQYF. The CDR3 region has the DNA TGTGCCAGCTCACCCATCGGGGTACAGGAGACCCAGTACTTC.

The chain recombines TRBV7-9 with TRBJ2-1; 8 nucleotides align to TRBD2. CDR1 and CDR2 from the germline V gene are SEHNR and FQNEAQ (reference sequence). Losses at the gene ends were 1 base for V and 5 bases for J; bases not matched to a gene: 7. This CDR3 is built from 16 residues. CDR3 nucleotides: TGTGCCAGCAGCTTAGGGGTCGCGGGGGGCGACAATGAGCAGTTCTTC. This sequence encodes CASSLGVAGGDNEQFF.

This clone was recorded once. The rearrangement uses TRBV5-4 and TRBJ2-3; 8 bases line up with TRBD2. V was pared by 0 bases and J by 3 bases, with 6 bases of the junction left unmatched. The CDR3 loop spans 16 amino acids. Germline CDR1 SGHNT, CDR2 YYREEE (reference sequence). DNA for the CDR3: TGTGCCAGCAGCTTGGTCGGGGGGGCCGGGACAGATACGCAGTATTTT. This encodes CASSLVGGAGTDTQYF.

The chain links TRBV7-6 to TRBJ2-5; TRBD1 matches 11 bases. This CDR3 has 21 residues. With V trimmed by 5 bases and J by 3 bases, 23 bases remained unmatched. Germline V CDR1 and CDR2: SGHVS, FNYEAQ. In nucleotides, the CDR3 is TGTGCCAGCAGCCAGAGGTCCCCCGGGACAGGGGGACTAGGGACCAAAGAGACCCAGTACTTC. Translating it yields CASSQRSPGTGGLGTKETQYF. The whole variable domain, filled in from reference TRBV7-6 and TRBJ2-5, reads GAGVSQSPRYKVTKRGQDVALRCDPISGHVSLYWYRQALGQGPEFLTYFNYEAQQDKSGLPNDRFSAERPEGSISTLTIQRTEQRDSAMYRCASSQRSPGTGGLGTKETQYFGPGTRLLVL.

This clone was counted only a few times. The CDR3 sequence: CAWSVGWEGGGGYTF. CDR3 sequence (DNA): TGTGCCTGGAGTGTTGGCTGGGAGGGAGGCGGTGGCTACACCTTC. V and J are TRBV30 and TRBJ1-2, with D uncertain. Germline CDR1 and CDR2: GTSNPN and SVGIG (reference sequence). V was pared by 0 bases and J by 7 bases, with 18 bases between. There are 15 residues in the CDR3.

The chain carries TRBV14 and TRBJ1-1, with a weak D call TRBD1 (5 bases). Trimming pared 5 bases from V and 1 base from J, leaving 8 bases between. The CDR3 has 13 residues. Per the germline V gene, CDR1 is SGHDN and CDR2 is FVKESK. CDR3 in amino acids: CASSFQGNTEAFF. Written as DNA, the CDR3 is TGTGCCAGCAGCTTCCAGGGGAACACTGAAGCTTTCTTT.

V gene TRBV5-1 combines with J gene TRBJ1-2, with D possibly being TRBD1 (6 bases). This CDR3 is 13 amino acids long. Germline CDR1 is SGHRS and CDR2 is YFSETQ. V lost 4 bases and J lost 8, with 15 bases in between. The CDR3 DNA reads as TGCGCCAGCAGCGCAGAAAACAGGGACGGCTACACCTTC. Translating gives CASSAENRDGYTF.

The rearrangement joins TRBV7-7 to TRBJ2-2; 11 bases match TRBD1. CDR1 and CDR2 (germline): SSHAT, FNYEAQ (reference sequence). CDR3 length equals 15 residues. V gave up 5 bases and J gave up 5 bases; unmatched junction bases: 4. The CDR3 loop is CASSPRDRGTGELFF. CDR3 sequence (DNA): TGTGCCAGCAGCCCCCGGGACAGGGGGACCGGGGAGCTGTTTTTT.

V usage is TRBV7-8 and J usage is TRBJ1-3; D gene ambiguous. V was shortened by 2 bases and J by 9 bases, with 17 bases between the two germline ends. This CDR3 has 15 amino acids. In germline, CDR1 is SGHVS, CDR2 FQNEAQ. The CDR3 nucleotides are TGTGCCAGCAGCTTAACAGATTCCCCTAGCCTCACCATATATTTT. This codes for CASSLTDSPSLTIYF.

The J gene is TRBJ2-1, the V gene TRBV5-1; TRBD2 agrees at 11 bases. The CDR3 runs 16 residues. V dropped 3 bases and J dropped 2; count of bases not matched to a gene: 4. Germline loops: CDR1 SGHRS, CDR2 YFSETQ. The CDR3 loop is CASSSNSGGAYNEQFF. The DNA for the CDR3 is TGCGCCAGCAGCTCCAATAGCGGGGGGGCCTACAATGAGCAGTTCTTC.

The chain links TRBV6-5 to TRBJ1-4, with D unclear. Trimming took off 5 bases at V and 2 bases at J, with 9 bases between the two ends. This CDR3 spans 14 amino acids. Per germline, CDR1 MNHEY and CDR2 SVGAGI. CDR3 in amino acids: CASSMTPTNEKLFF. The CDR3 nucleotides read TGTGCCAGCAGTATGACACCTACTAATGAAAAACTGTTTTTT.

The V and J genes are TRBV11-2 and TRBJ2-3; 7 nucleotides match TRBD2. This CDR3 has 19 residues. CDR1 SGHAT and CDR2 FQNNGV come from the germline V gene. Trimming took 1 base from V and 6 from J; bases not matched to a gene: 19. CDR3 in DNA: TGTGCCAGCAGCTTAGTGGGACTACCCGGAATGGCGTCCCCGGATACGCAGTATTTT. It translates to CASSLVGLPGMASPDTQYF. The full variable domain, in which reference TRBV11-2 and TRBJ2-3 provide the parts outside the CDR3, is EAGVAQSPRYKIIEKRQSVAFWCNPISGHATLYWYQQILGQGPKLLIQFQNNGVVDDSQLPKDRFSAERLKGVDSTLKIQPAKLEDSAVYLCASSLVGLPGMASPDTQYFGPGTRLTVL.

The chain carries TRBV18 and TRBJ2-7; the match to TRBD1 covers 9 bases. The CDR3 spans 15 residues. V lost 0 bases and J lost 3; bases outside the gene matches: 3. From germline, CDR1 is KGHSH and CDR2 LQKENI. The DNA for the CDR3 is TGTGCCAGCTCACCACCTGGGACAGGGTACTACGAGCAGTACTTC. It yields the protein CASSPPGTGYYEQYF. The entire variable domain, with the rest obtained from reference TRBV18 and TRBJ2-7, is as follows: NAGVMQNPRHLVRRRGQEARLRCSPMKGHSHVYWYRQLPEEGLKFMVYLQKENIIDESGMPKERFSAEFPKEGPSILRIQQVVRGDSAAYFCASSPPGTGYYEQYFGPGTRLTVT.

In DNA form, the CDR3 reads TGTGCCAGTAGTATTTCCGAGTCGCGGAAACCGAACACTGAAGCTTTCTTT. Encoded protein: CASSISESRKPNTEAFF. This rearrangement joins TRBV19 to TRBJ1-1; D gene uncertain. Germline V CDR1 and CDR2: LNHDA, SQIVND (reference sequence). With 3 bases removed from V and 1 base from J, the gap between germline ends came to 18 bases. The CDR3 runs to 17 residues.

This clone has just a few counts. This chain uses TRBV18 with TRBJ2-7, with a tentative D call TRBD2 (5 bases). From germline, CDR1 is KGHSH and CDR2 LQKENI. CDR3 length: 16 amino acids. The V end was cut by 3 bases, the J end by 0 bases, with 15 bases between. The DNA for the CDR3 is TGTGCCAGCTCACCTTTCCTCAGCGGCCCCTCCTACGAGCAGTACTTC. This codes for CASSPFLSGPSYEQYF.

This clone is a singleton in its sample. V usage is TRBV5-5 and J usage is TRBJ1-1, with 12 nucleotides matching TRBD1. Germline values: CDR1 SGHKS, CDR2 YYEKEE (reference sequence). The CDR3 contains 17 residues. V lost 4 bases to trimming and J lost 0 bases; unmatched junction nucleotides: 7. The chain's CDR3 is CASSNRDRGRLNTEAFF. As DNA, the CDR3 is TGTGCCAGCAGCAACCGGGACAGGGGGCGCCTGAACACTGAAGCTTTCTTT.

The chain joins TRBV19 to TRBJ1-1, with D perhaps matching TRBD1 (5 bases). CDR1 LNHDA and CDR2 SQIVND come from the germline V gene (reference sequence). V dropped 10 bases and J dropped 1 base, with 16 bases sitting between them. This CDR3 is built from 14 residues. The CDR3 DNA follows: TGTGCCACTAGGGGAGGGTTACGGAACACTGAAGCTTTCTTT. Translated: CATRGGLRNTEAFF.

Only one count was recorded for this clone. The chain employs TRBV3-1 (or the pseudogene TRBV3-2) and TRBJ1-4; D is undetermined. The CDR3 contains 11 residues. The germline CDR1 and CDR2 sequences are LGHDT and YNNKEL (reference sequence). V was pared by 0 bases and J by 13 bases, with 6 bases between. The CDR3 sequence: CASSQDLGLFF. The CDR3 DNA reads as TGTGCCAGCAGCCAAGACCTAGGACTGTTTTTT.

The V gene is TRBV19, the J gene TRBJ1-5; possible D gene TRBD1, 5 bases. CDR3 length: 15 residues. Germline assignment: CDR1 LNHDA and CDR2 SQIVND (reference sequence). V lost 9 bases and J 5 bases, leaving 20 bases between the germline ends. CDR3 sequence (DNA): TGTGCCAGCACCCACTGGGCAGGGAAGGATCAGCCCCAGCATTTT. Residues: CASTHWAGKDQPQHF. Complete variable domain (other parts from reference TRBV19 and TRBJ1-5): DGGITQSPKYLFRKEGQNVTLSCEQNLNHDAMYWYRQDPGQGLRLIYYSQIVNDFQKGDIAEGYSVSREKKESFPLTVTSAQKNPTAFYLCASTHWAGKDQPQHFGDGTRLSIL.